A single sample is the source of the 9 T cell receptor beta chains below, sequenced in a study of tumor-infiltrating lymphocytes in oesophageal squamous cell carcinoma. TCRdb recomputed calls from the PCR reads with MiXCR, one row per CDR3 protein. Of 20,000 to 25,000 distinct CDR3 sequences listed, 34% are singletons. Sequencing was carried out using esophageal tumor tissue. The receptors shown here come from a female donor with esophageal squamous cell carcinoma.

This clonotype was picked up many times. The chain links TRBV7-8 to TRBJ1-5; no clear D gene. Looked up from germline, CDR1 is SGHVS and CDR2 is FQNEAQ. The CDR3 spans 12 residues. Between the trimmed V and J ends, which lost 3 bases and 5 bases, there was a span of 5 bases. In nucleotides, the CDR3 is TGTGCCAGCAGCTTGCCGGATCAGCCCCAGCATTTT. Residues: CASSLPDQPQHF.

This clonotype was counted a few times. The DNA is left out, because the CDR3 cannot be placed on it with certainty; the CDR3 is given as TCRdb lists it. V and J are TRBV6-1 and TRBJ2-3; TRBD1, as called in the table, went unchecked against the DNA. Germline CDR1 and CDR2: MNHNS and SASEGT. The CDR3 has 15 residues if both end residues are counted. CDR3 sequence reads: CASSDWGRGTGELYF.

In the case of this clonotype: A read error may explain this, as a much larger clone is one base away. The CDR3 loop is CASRSRAFARSTDTQYF. Written as DNA, the CDR3 is TGTGCCAGCCGCTCCCGGGCATTCGCGCGGTCCACAGATACGCAGTATTTT. The chain couples TRBV7-8 to TRBJ2-1; D gene ambiguous. The DNA end is a closer match to TRBJ2-3, so the J assignment may be wrong. Germline V lookup: CDR1 SGHVS, CDR2 FQNEAQ. The CDR3 extends over 17 amino acids.

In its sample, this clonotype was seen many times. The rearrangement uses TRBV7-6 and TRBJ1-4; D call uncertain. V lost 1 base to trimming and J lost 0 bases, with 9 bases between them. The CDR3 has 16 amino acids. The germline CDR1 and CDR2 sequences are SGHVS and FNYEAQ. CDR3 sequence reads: CASSLGRDATNEKLFF. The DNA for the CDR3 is TGTGCCAGCAGCTTAGGGAGGGATGCAACTAATGAAAAACTGTTTTTT.

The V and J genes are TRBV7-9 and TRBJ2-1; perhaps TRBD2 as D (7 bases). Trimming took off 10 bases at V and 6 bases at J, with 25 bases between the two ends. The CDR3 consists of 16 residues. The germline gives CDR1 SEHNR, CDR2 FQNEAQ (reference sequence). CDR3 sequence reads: CATEKGRGGTANEQFF. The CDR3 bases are TGTGCCACCGAGAAGGGGAGGGGGGGAACGGCCAATGAGCAGTTCTTC.

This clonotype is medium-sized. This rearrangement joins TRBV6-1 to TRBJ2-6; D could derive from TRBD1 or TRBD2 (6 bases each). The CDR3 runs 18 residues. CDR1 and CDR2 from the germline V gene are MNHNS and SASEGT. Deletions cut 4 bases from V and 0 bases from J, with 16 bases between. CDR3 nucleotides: TGTGCCAGCAGTGGAGGAAAGGGGGGTAGCTCTGGGGCCAACGTCCTGACTTTC. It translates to CASSGGKGGSSGANVLTF.

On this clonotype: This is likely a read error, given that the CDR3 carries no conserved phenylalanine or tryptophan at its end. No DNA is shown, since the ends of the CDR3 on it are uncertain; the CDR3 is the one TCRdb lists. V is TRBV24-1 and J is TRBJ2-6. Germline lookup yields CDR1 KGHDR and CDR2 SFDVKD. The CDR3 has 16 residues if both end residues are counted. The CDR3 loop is CATSDNVNYYGYTFGS.

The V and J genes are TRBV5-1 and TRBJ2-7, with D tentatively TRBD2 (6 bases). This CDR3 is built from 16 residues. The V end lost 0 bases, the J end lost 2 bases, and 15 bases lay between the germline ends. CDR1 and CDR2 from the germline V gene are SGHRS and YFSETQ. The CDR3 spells CASSLAYQLATYEQYF. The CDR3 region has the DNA TGCGCCAGCAGCTTGGCCTACCAACTAGCCACCTACGAGCAGTACTTC.

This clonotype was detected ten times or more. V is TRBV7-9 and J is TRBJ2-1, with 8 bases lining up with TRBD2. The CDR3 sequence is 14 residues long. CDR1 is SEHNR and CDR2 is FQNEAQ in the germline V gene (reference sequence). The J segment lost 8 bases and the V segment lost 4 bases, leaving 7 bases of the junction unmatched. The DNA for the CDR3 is TGTGCCAGCAGCTCCCCGGGGGGGGTCCATGAGCAGTTCTTC. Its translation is CASSSPGGVHEQFF.